This is a list of T cell receptor beta chains from one sample in a study of naive and memory T cell subsets. MiXCR was run by TCRdb on the UMI-ligation and nested PCR reads, yielding one entry per CDR3 protein. The data contain some 110,000 distinct CDR3 sequences, about 36% of them seen just once; the ten biggest clones take up approximately 0.9%. Sequencing was performed on central memory CD4+ T cells from blood. These receptors all come from a human donor in good health. Each CDR3 is given with its conserved first and last residue. D genes are given only for firm matches. The size of a clone is reported for some rows only, either as once, few or many, or as a class for expanded clones.

V: TRBV5-1
J: TRBJ2-1
size: .
D: TRBD2
CDR3: CASSTRPGLATGEQFF
DNA: TGCGCCAGCAGCACCAGACCGGGACTAGCAACTGGTGAGCAGTTCTTC

V: TRBV30
J: TRBJ2-3
size: .
D: .
CDR3: CAWTADGGTQYF
DNA: TGTGCCTGGACAGCAGACGGTGGTACGCAGTATTTT

V: TRBV10-3
J: TRBJ2-7
size: .
D: TRBD1
CDR3: CASIPGGNSYEQYF
DNA: TGTGCCTCCATCCCAGGGGGAAACTCCTACGAGCAGTACTTC

V: TRBV7-6
J: TRBJ1-1
size: few
D: .
CDR3: CASSLRPGRGAFF
DNA: TGTGCCAGCAGCTTAAGGCCAGGGCGGGGAGCTTTCTTT

V: TRBV5-1
J: TRBJ1-5
size: .
D: TRBD1
CDR3: CASSLGQVNQPQHF
DNA: TGCGCCAGCAGCTTAGGACAGGTCAATCAGCCCCAGCATTTT

V: TRBV27
J: TRBJ2-5
size: .
D: .
CDR3: CASSFKADRVETQYF
DNA: TGTGCCAGCAGTTTCAAGGCGGATCGGGTGGAGACCCAGTACTTC

V: TRBV6-1
J: TRBJ1-2
size: few
D: .
CDR3: CASWGNYGYTF
DNA: TGTGCCAGCTGGGGTAACTATGGCTACACCTTC

V: TRBV29-1
J: TRBJ2-7
size: few
D: TRBD2
CDR3: CSVEGGVGRGLGEQYF
DNA: TGCAGCGTTGAGGGGGGGGTTGGCAGAGGCTTAGGCGAGCAGTACTTC

V: TRBV29-1
J: TRBJ2-1
size: .
D: TRBD2
CDR3: CSVRGTRLAGNDEQFF
DNA: TGCAGCGTTAGGGGAACCCGACTAGCGGGAAACGATGAGCAGTTCTTC

V: TRBV6-6
J: TRBJ2-3
size: few
D: .
CDR3: CASRWGVPLATDTQYF
DNA: TGTGCCAGCAGGTGGGGGGTTCCTCTTGCCACAGATACGCAGTATTTT

V: TRBV27
J: TRBJ2-3
size: few
D: TRBD2
CDR3: CASSRRTSGSTDTQYF
DNA: TGTGCCAGCAGTCGTAGGACTAGCGGGAGCACAGATACGCAGTATTTT

V: TRBV28
J: TRBJ1-3
size: few
D: TRBD1
CDR3: CASRQGAGNTIYF
DNA: TGTGCCAGCAGGCAGGGGGCTGGAAACACCATATATTTT

V: TRBV5-1
J: TRBJ2-6
size: .
D: TRBD1
CDR3: CASSLDYRPGGTGANVLTF
DNA: TGCGCCAGCAGCTTGGATTATCGGCCAGGGGGAACGGGGGCCAACGTCCTGACTTTC

V: TRBV12-3/TRBV12-4
J: TRBJ1-5
size: .
D: .
CDR3: CASTLGRNQPQHF
DNA: TGTGCCAGCACCCTTGGCAGAAATCAGCCCCAGCATTTT

V: TRBV6-5
J: TRBJ1-2
size: once
D: .
CDR3: CASSRSTGFYGYTF
DNA: TGTGCCAGCAGTCGTTCTACAGGGTTCTATGGCTACACCTTC

V: TRBV12-3/TRBV12-4
J: TRBJ2-1
size: .
D: TRBD1
CDR3: CASSWDSSYNEQFF
DNA: TGTGCCAGCAGTTGGGACAGCTCCTACAATGAGCAGTTCTTC

V: TRBV3-1
J: TRBJ2-1
size: few
D: .
CDR3: CASSPGSYNEQFF
DNA: TGTGCCAGCAGCCCCGGTAGCTACAATGAGCAGTTCTTC

V: TRBV7-8
J: TRBJ2-2
size: .
D: .
CDR3: CASSLERPTGELFF
DNA: TGTGCCAGCAGCTTAGAACGGCCCACCGGGGAGCTGTTTTTT

V: TRBV7-6
J: TRBJ1-2
size: few
D: .
CDR3: CASSLERGAGRGYTF
DNA: TGTGCCAGCAGCTTAGAACGCGGGGCAGGCCGTGGCTACACCTTC

V: TRBV28
J: TRBJ2-7
size: .
D: .
CDR3: CASSDTNKQYF
DNA: TGTGCCAGCAGTGACACGAACAAGCAGTACTTC

V: TRBV27
J: TRBJ2-7
size: .
D: .
CDR3: CASSRTIVGYEQYF
DNA: TGTGCCAGCAGTAGGACTATAGTAGGATACGAGCAGTACTTC

V: TRBV18
J: TRBJ2-1
size: .
D: .
CDR3: CASSPRQPYPNEQFF
DNA: TGTGCCAGCTCACCGCGGCAACCCTACCCCAATGAGCAGTTCTTC

V: TRBV27
J: TRBJ2-5
size: .
D: TRBD1
CDR3: CASSYGTGKKTQYF
DNA: TGTGCCAGCAGTTATGGGACAGGGAAAAAGACCCAGTACTTC

V: TRBV28
J: TRBJ2-2
size: .
D: .
CDR3: CASSFWQTNTGKLFF
DNA: TGTGCCAGCAGTTTCTGGCAGACAAACACCGGGAAGCTGTTTTTT

V: TRBV5-4
J: TRBJ2-1
size: few
D: TRBD2
CDR3: CASSLAGGLNNEQFF
DNA: TGTGCCAGCAGCTTAGCGGGAGGGTTAAACAATGAGCAGTTCTTC

V: TRBV20-1
J: TRBJ2-1
size: .
D: TRBD2
CDR3: CSLAVSYNEQFF
DNA: TGCAGTCTAGCGGTGTCCTACAATGAGCAGTTCTTC

V: TRBV20-1
J: TRBJ1-2
size: .
D: TRBD1
CDR3: CSAVRQGANGYTF
DNA: TGCAGTGCTGTACGACAGGGGGCTAATGGCTACACCTTC

V: TRBV28
J: TRBJ1-5
size: .
D: TRBD1
CDR3: CALESAGTGNSNQPQHF
DNA: TGTGCCCTAGAAAGTGCCGGGACAGGGAATAGCAATCAGCCCCAGCATTTT

V: TRBV7-2
J: TRBJ2-3
size: few
D: .
CDR3: CALQAGTDTQYF
DNA: TGTGCCCTCCAGGCGGGCACAGATACGCAGTATTTT

V: TRBV28
J: TRBJ1-2
size: .
D: .
CDR3: CASIPSGGLNYGYTF
DNA: TGTGCCAGCATCCCTTCTGGAGGGCTAAACTATGGCTACACCTTC

V: TRBV21-1
J: TRBJ2-1
size: few
D: .
CDR3: CASNHSSSNEQFF
DNA: TGTGCCAGCAACCATTCTAGTTCCAATGAGCAGTTCTTC

V: TRBV7-2
J: TRBJ2-1
size: few
D: .
CDR3: CASSRSDRGNRQFF
DNA: TGTGCCAGCAGCCGCAGCGACAGAGGGAATCGGCAGTTCTTC

V: TRBV3-2
J: TRBJ2-4
size: few
D: .
CDR3: CASRTDRKNIQYF
DNA: TGTGCCAGCCGAACGGACAGGAAAAACATTCAGTACTTC

V: TRBV5-4
J: TRBJ2-7
size: .
D: .
CDR3: CASSLKSSRYEQYF
DNA: TGTGCCAGCAGCTTGAAGTCTAGTCGGTACGAGCAGTACTTC

V: TRBV12-5
J: TRBJ2-3
size: few
D: .
CDR3: CASGLTGPTDTQYF
DNA: TGTGCTAGTGGTCTGACAGGACCCACAGATACGCAGTATTTT

V: TRBV29-1
J: TRBJ2-3
size: few
D: TRBD2
CDR3: CSVGPDSGWGDTQYF
DNA: TGCAGCGTTGGACCAGATAGCGGGTGGGGAGATACGCAGTATTTT

V: TRBV3-1
J: TRBJ2-3
size: few
D: TRBD1
CDR3: CASSQGTGTDTQYF
DNA: TGTGCCAGCAGCCAAGGGACAGGGACAGATACGCAGTATTTT

V: TRBV10-3
J: TRBJ1-5
size: few
D: .
CDR3: CAISESTRSRNQPQHF
DNA: TGTGCCATCAGTGAGTCTACCAGGTCCCGAAATCAGCCCCAGCATTTT

V: TRBV10-3
J: TRBJ2-1
size: few
D: TRBD2
CDR3: CAISSAREGGDNEQFF
DNA: TGTGCCATCAGCTCGGCTCGGGAGGGGGGTGACAATGAGCAGTTCTTC

V: TRBV7-9
J: TRBJ2-3
size: .
D: TRBD2
CDR3: CASSRGLAGVADTQYF
DNA: TGTGCCAGCAGCCGAGGACTAGCGGGAGTCGCAGATACGCAGTATTTT

V: TRBV5-4
J: TRBJ2-6
size: .
D: TRBD1
CDR3: CALTDRGREANVLTF
DNA: TGTGCCCTAACGGACAGGGGTAGAGAGGCCAACGTCCTGACTTTC

V: TRBV20-1
J: TRBJ2-1
size: few
D: TRBD2
CDR3: CSALYPLAGGPHRIFF
DNA: TGCAGTGCCCTATACCCTTTAGCGGGAGGGCCCCATCGAATATTCTTC

V: TRBV7-9
J: TRBJ2-4
size: .
D: TRBD2
CDR3: CASSPGLAVNIQYF
DNA: TGTGCCAGCAGCCCCGGACTAGCAGTAAACATTCAGTACTTC

V: TRBV28
J: TRBJ1-2
size: .
D: .
CDR3: CASSLSYRVYGYTF
DNA: TGTGCCAGCAGTTTGTCTTACAGGGTATATGGCTACACCTTC

V: TRBV6-6
J: TRBJ2-3
size: few
D: TRBD2
CDR3: CASSYPSGRAGFSADTQYF
DNA: TGTGCCAGCAGTTACCCTAGCGGGAGGGCCGGGTTTTCCGCAGATACGCAGTATTTT

V: TRBV19
J: TRBJ1-5
size: few
D: .
CDR3: CASSGPGSGSNQPQHF
DNA: TGTGCCAGTAGTGGCCCAGGGTCGGGGAGCAATCAGCCCCAGCATTTT

V: TRBV5-1
J: TRBJ2-1
size: .
D: TRBD2
CDR3: CASTLVGGRETRNEQFF
DNA: TGCGCCAGCACCCTGGTCGGGGGGAGGGAAACCCGGAATGAGCAGTTCTTC

V: TRBV10-3
J: TRBJ2-5
size: .
D: TRBD1
CDR3: CAISESDRYQETQYF
DNA: TGTGCCATCAGTGAGTCGGACAGGTACCAAGAGACCCAGTACTTC

V: TRBV18
J: TRBJ2-1
size: .
D: TRBD2
CDR3: CASSPSRGLAGAIEQFF
DNA: TGTGCCAGCTCACCAAGCCGGGGACTAGCGGGAGCGATTGAGCAGTTCTTC

V: TRBV5-6
J: TRBJ2-5
size: few
D: .
CDR3: CASSFAGVGTIETQYF
DNA: TGTGCCAGCAGCTTCGCAGGAGTGGGTACAATAGAGACCCAGTACTTC

V: TRBV12-3/TRBV12-4
J: TRBJ2-1
size: few
D: .
CDR3: CASSRRNNEQFF
DNA: TGTGCCAGCAGTCGGAGAAACAATGAGCAGTTCTTC

V: TRBV7-3
J: TRBJ2-1
size: .
D: TRBD2
CDR3: CASSLTSGSFNEQFF
DNA: TGTGCCAGCAGCTTAACTAGCGGGAGTTTTAATGAGCAGTTCTTC

V: TRBV27
J: TRBJ1-3
size: .
D: TRBD1
CDR3: CASKKGQGLGNTIYF
DNA: TGTGCCAGCAAAAAGGGACAGGGGCTTGGAAACACCATATATTTT

V: TRBV12-3/TRBV12-4
J: TRBJ2-5
size: .
D: .
CDR3: CASRPGAERVTQYF
DNA: TGTGCCAGCCGCCCCGGGGCCGAGAGGGTGACCCAGTACTTC

V: TRBV20-1
J: TRBJ2-6
size: .
D: TRBD1
CDR3: CSAGPGQGAPGANVLTF
DNA: TGCAGTGCCGGACCGGGACAGGGGGCGCCGGGGGCCAACGTCCTGACTTTC

V: TRBV27
J: TRBJ2-7
size: .
D: .
CDR3: CASSFAPGAGSSYEQYF
DNA: TGTGCCAGCAGTTTCGCACCTGGAGCGGGCAGCTCCTACGAGCAGTACTTC

V: TRBV7-2
J: TRBJ2-3
size: few
D: TRBD2
CDR3: CASSLALAGGTDTQYF
DNA: TGTGCCAGCAGCTTAGCGCTAGCGGGAGGCACAGATACGCAGTATTTT

V: TRBV5-1
J: TRBJ1-2
size: .
D: TRBD1
CDR3: CASSLEGAANYGYTF
DNA: TGCGCCAGCAGCTTGGAGGGGGCGGCTAACTATGGCTACACCTTC